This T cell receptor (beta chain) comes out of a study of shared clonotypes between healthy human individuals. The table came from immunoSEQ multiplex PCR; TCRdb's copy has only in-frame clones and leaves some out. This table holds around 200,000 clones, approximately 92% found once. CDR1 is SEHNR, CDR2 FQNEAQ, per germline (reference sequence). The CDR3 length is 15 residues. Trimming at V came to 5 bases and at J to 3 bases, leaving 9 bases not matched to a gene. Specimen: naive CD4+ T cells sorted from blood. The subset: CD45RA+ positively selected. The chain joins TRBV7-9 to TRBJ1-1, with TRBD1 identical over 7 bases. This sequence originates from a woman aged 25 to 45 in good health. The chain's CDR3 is CASSPRTGKYTEAFF. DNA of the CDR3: TGTGCCAGCAGCCCTCGGACAGGAAAATACACTGAAGCTTTCTTT.